The entry below gives a single T cell receptor beta chain sequence along with its context. This sample is part of a study of T cell responses to AZD1222 COVID-19 vaccine. Sequencing used immunoSEQ multiplex PCR; TCRdb keeps in-frame clones, though not all of them. Counted here are around 130,000 clones, more than 75% occurring once; the ten biggest clones make up about 3.1%. Germline loops: CDR1 LGHNA, CDR2 YNFKEQ. The CDR3 spans 15 residues. V was pared by 4 bases and J by 0 bases, with 10 bases between. The TCR was taken from an adult who received the AZD1222 COVID-19 vaccine. The chain carries TRBV4-2 and TRBJ2-1, with D hard to call. The material sequenced was peripheral blood, taken 28 days after the second AZD1222 dose. This CDR3 reads CASSLEISSYNEQFF. CDR3 bases: TGTGCCAGCAGCCTCGAGATAAGCTCCTACAATGAGCAGTTCTTC.